Each of the 32 T cell receptor beta chains below was sequenced from the same sample in a study of blood T cells in healthy people across ages. A J-beta primer mix and a sample-barcoded 5' primer were used in a second PCR of about 7 to 12 cycles. Each CDR3 protein gets one entry after TCRdb re-called the 5' RACE reads with MiXCR. The sample includes hundreds of thousands of distinct CDR3 sequences, roughly 25% of them seen just once. These data also formed part of another study, on T cells of mothers and their children.

The source material was blood. All receptors come from a boy aged 10-17 years in good health.

The sample holds many counts of this clonotype. The gene calls are TRBV7-3 and TRBJ2-1, with 13 bases fitting TRBD2. CDR1 is SGHTA, CDR2 FQGTGA, per germline. V dropped 4 bases and J dropped 8; count of bases not matched to a gene: 5. The CDR3 sequence is 15 residues long. The DNA of the CDR3 is TGTGCCAGCAGCTCGACTAGCGGGAGGTACGATGAGCAGTTCTTC. It encodes CASSSTSGRYDEQFF.

Only a few counts were recorded for this clonotype. The DNA for the CDR3 is TGTGCCAGCAGTTACGGGTATGAGCAGTTCTTC. Protein product: CASSYGYEQFF. This sequence joins TRBV6-6 and TRBJ2-1; D gene ambiguous. Germline values: CDR1 MNHNY, CDR2 SVGAGI (reference sequence). Trimming pared 2 bases from V and 8 bases from J, leaving 4 bases between. The CDR3 runs 11 residues.

There are a few counts of this clonotype. The V and J genes are TRBV6-4 and TRBJ2-2; D unresolved. The CDR3 is 15 residues long. V was cut by 7 bases and J by 1 base, with 13 bases left in between. From germline, CDR1 is MRHNA and CDR2 SNTAGT. This chain's CDR3 is CASTPIAGNTGELFF. As DNA, the CDR3 is TGTGCCAGCACTCCCATCGCAGGGAACACCGGGGAGCTGTTTTTT.

This chain uses TRBV7-2 with TRBJ1-2; 8 bases agree with TRBD1. CDR1 and CDR2 (germline): SGHTA, FQGNSA. After removal of 5 bases from V and 8 bases from J, the junction contained 10 bases not matched to a gene. This CDR3 has 14 amino acids. The CDR3 sequence is CASSLEQGALGYTF. The CDR3 nucleotides are TGTGCCAGCAGCCTAGAGCAGGGGGCTCTGGGCTACACCTTC. The variable domain in full, completed from reference TRBV7-2 and TRBJ1-2, reads GAGVSQSPSNKVTEKGKDVELRCDPISGHTALYWYRQSLGQGLEFLIYFQGNSAPDKSGLPSDRFSAERTGGSVSTLTIQRTQQEDSAVYLCASSLEQGALGYTFGSGTRLTVV.

This clonotype has just a few counts. CDR3 DNA: TGCAGTGCTTCTCAGGGACTAGCGGGCTACGAGCAGTACTTC. It is translated as CSASQGLAGYEQYF. V is TRBV20-1 and J is TRBJ2-1; 12 bases align to TRBD2. The J call may be in error: the DNA end matches TRBJ2-7 better. The CDR3 length is 14 residues. Germline CDR1 DFQATT, CDR2 SNEGSKA (reference sequence).

This chain connects TRBV25-1 to TRBJ2-2; D unclear. V was trimmed by 0 bases and J by 8 bases, leaving 7 bases between them. Germline CDR1 is MGHDK and CDR2 is SYGVNS. This CDR3 spans 13 amino acids. The CDR3, as DNA: TGTGCCAGCAGTGAATATTCGGAGGGGGAGCTGTTTTTT. Translation gives CASSEYSEGELFF.

This clonotype appeared a few times. The rearrangement links TRBV4-2 to TRBJ2-7; D is possibly TRBD1 (5 bases). Trimming stripped 4 bases from V and 3 bases from J, with 10 bases between. This CDR3 is 13 amino acids long. Germline CDR1 LGHNA, CDR2 YNFKEQ. The CDR3 DNA reads TGTGCCAGCAGCCCGCCCAGGGTCTACGAGCAGTACTTC. This sequence encodes CASSPPRVYEQYF.

V and J are TRBV7-9 and TRBJ2-1; D is perhaps TRBD2 (6 bases). CDR3 size: 14 residues. CDR1 and CDR2 from the germline V gene are SEHNR and FQNEAQ (reference sequence). Trimming left V 0 bases short and J 6 bases short, with 9 bases between. The CDR3 nucleotides are TGTGCCAGCAGCTTAGCCACGGGGGTCAATGAGCAGTTCTTC. Encoded protein: CASSLATGVNEQFF. Combining the CDR3 with reference TRBV7-9 and TRBJ2-1 gives the whole variable domain DTGVSQNPRHKITKRGQNVTFRCDPISEHNRLYWYRQTLGQGPEFLTYFQNEAQLEKSRLLSDRFSAERPKGSFSTLEIQRTEQGDSAMYLCASSLATGVNEQFFGPGTRLTVL.

This clonotype was picked up a small number of times. The genes are TRBV20-1 and TRBJ2-1; TRBD2 matches at 10 bases. The DNA end lines up better with TRBJ2-7; the J call may be wrong. Germline-derived CDR1 and CDR2 are DFQATT and SNEGSKA (reference sequence). This CDR3 region has 15 residues. CDR3 sequence: CSAKPLAGGAYEQYF. DNA of the CDR3: TGCAGTGCTAAACCTTTAGCGGGAGGTGCCTACGAGCAGTACTTC.

V and J are TRBV29-1 and TRBJ2-5; D ambiguous. V lost 4 bases and J lost 2, with 11 bases in between. Germline V lookup: CDR1 SQVTM, CDR2 ANQGSEA. The CDR3 loop spans 13 amino acids. CDR3 residues: CSVGRVGQETQYF. The CDR3 DNA follows: TGCAGCGTTGGTAGGGTAGGGCAAGAGACCCAGTACTTC.

This sequence joins TRBV6-5 and TRBJ2-7, with D tentatively TRBD1 (5 bases). This CDR3 is built from 15 residues. Germline V gene sequence: CDR1 MNHEY, CDR2 SVGAGI. The V gene lost 0 bases and the J gene lost 3 bases, with 12 bases spanning the gap. The CDR3 region has the DNA TGTGCCAGCAGTTACTCGACTGGGGCCTTCTACGAGCAGTACTTC. Residues: CASSYSTGAFYEQYF.

This clonotype was detected only a few times. This chain links TRBV7-9 with TRBJ2-5, with no clear D. The DNA end is more similar to TRBJ2-7, so the J call may be wrong. Looked up from germline, CDR1 is SEHNR and CDR2 is FQNEAQ (reference sequence). The CDR3 has 13 residues. CDR3 DNA: TGTGCCAGCAGCTGGACCCCTTCCTACGAGCAGTACTTC. Protein product: CASSWTPSYEQYF.

The V and J genes are TRBV6-2 or TRBV6-3 and TRBJ2-1; D ambiguous. CDR1 MNHEY and CDR2 SVGEGT come from the germline V gene. V dropped 4 bases and J dropped 1 base, with 8 bases sitting between them. The CDR3 runs to 14 residues. The CDR3 sequence is CASSSVGSYNEQFF. DNA for the CDR3: TGTGCCAGCAGTTCTGTCGGTTCCTACAATGAGCAGTTCTTC.

This clonotype was found a few times. The V call is TRBV6-5, the J call TRBJ2-7; 13 nucleotides line up with TRBD2. Germline V gene data show CDR1 as MNHEY and CDR2 as SVGAGI. The ends lost 6 bases at V and 6 bases at J; junction bases unmatched: 5. The CDR3 spans 14 residues. The CDR3, as DNA: TGTGCCAGCAGCTCGGGACTAGCGGGACGCGAGCAGTACTTC. Translation gives CASSSGLAGREQYF.

The V call is TRBV11-1, the J call TRBJ2-1; 7 bases align to TRBD2. V lost 5 bases, J lost 5 bases, and 6 bases stayed unmatched. The CDR3 length is 14 residues. Germline loops: CDR1 SGHAT, CDR2 FQDESV (reference sequence). CDR3 nucleotide sequence: TGTGCCAGCAGCCCCCCACTAGCGAACAATGAGCAGTTCTTC. Residues: CASSPPLANNEQFF.

The chain recombines TRBV14 with TRBJ1-1; unclear D gene. This CDR3 is built from 15 residues. Per the germline V gene, CDR1 is SGHDN and CDR2 is FVKESK. Trimming took off 4 bases at V and 0 bases at J, with 12 bases between the two ends. CDR3 sequence: CASSPRGSMNTEAFF. In nucleotides, the CDR3 is TGTGCCAGCAGCCCCCGAGGGTCTATGAACACTGAAGCTTTCTTT.

The chain has TRBV28 and TRBJ2-4; TRBD1 agrees at 7 bases. The CDR3 contains 16 residues. The ends lost 5 bases at V and 9 bases at J; junction bases unmatched: 16. Germline V gene sequence: CDR1 MDHEN, CDR2 SYDVKM. The CDR3: CASSSTATGRSIIQYF. The CDR3 DNA reads TGTGCCAGCAGTAGTACCGCGACAGGGAGAAGCATCATTCAGTACTTC. Combining the CDR3 with reference TRBV28 and TRBJ2-4 gives the whole variable domain DVKVTQSSRYLVKRTGEKVFLECVQDMDHENMFWYRQDPGLGLRLIYFSYDVKMKEKGDIPEGYSVSREKKERFSLILESASTNQTSMYLCASSSTATGRSIIQYFGAGTRLSVL.

The J gene is TRBJ2-6, the V gene TRBV28, with 11 nucleotides matching TRBD1. J was trimmed by 2 bases and V by 10 bases; bases with no gene match: 10. The length of the CDR3 is 17 residues. Germline lookup yields CDR1 MDHEN and CDR2 SYDVKM. In DNA, the CDR3 is TGTGCCATCCTCAAAAGGACAGGGGGCGCTGGGGCCAACGTCCTGACTTTC. Residues: CAILKRTGGAGANVLTF. The entire variable domain, with the rest obtained from reference TRBV28 and TRBJ2-6, is as follows: DVKVTQSSRYLVKRTGEKVFLECVQDMDHENMFWYRQDPGLGLRLIYFSYDVKMKEKGDIPEGYSVSREKKERFSLILESASTNQTSMYLCAILKRTGGAGANVLTFGAGSRLTVL.

This sequence joins TRBV7-9 and TRBJ2-3; D tentatively reads TRBD1 or TRBD2 (6 bases each). The CDR3 has 13 residues. The V end lost 4 bases, the J end lost 6 bases, and 11 bases lay between the germline ends. From germline, CDR1 is SEHNR and CDR2 FQNEAQ (reference sequence). The CDR3 nucleotides are TGTGCCAGCAGCTACAGGGCGGGGGATACGCAGTATTTT. It yields the protein CASSYRAGDTQYF.

The chain has TRBV27 and TRBJ2-5; D might be TRBD2 (6 bases). The V end was cut by 5 bases, the J end by 4 bases, with 14 bases between. CDR1 is MNHEY and CDR2 is SMNVEV in the germline V gene (reference sequence). The length of the CDR3 is 14 residues. The CDR3 sequence is CASSRTGVRETQYF. The CDR3 DNA reads TGTGCCAGCAGTCGAACGGGAGTCAGAGAGACCCAGTACTTC.

V gene TRBV9 combines with J gene TRBJ1-4; TRBD1 matches 9 bases. The CDR3 runs 15 residues. V was pared by 4 bases and J by 6 bases, with 7 bases of the junction left unmatched. In germline, CDR1 is SGDLS, CDR2 YYNGEE. This CDR3 is CASSPVDRGDEKLFF. The CDR3 DNA sequence: TGTGCCAGCAGCCCGGTGGACAGGGGAGATGAAAAACTGTTTTTT.

This clonotype turned up a few times. The chain has TRBV7-3 and TRBJ2-5; no reliable D call. Per germline, CDR1 SGHTA and CDR2 FQGTGA. The CDR3 is 13 amino acids. V was cut by 4 bases and J by 5 bases, with 11 bases left in between. The CDR3 is CASSSQIGETQYF. Here the CDR3 DNA reads TGTGCCAGCAGCTCCCAGATAGGGGAGACCCAGTACTTC.

CDR3: CATSEMETQYF. For the CDR3, the DNA is TGTGCCACCAGTGAAATGGAGACCCAGTACTTC. The rearrangement uses TRBV24-1 and TRBJ2-5; D ambiguous. The CDR3 sequence is 11 residues long. Germline CDR1 KGHDR, CDR2 SFDVKD. Trimming removed 4 bases from V and 5 bases from J, with 4 bases in between.

This clonotype was seen more than once but under ten times. The chain carries TRBV20-1 and TRBJ1-1; D is perhaps TRBD1 (5 bases). Trimming took 5 bases from V and 9 from J, leaving 13 bases between them. The CDR3 extends over 11 amino acids. Germline CDR1 reads DFQATT; CDR2 reads SNEGSKA (reference sequence). DNA of the CDR3: TGCAGTGCTGATGACAGAGCCCAAGCTTTCTTT. Translation: CSADDRAQAFF.

The chain uses TRBV28 and TRBJ1-4; 9 nucleotides match TRBD1. This CDR3 has 14 residues. Per the germline V gene, CDR1 is MDHEN and CDR2 is SYDVKM. With V trimmed by 5 bases and J by 8 bases, 6 bases remained unmatched. The CDR3: CASSKDRGEEKLFF. CDR3 DNA sequence: TGTGCCAGCAGTAAAGACAGGGGGGAAGAAAAACTGTTTTTT.

The rearrangement joins TRBV7-8 to TRBJ1-1, with TRBD1 matching 7 bases. The CDR3 is made up of 11 amino acids. From germline, CDR1 is SGHVS and CDR2 FQNEAQ. Trimming took 5 bases from V and 14 from J; bases not matched to a gene: 8. The CDR3: CASSQGGQPFF. The CDR3 nucleotides are TGTGCCAGCAGCCAAGGGGGACAGCCGTTCTTT.

This clonotype was seen more than once but under ten times. This chain connects TRBV20-1 to TRBJ1-2, with D hard to call. This CDR3 comprises 15 residues. The V end was cut by 0 bases, the J end by 2 bases, with 13 bases between. Per the germline V gene, CDR1 is DFQATT and CDR2 is SNEGSKA (reference sequence). The CDR3 region is CSARDAPGRNYGYTF. In nucleotides, the CDR3 is TGCAGTGCTAGAGATGCTCCGGGTCGGAACTATGGCTACACCTTC.

The V call is TRBV5-1, the J call TRBJ2-2; D is unclear. V dropped 6 bases and J dropped 5 bases, with 11 bases sitting between them. Per germline, CDR1 SGHRS and CDR2 YFSETQ. The CDR3 spans 13 residues. The CDR3 loop is CASTPLSTGELFF. DNA of the CDR3: TGCGCCAGCACCCCCTTATCAACCGGGGAGCTGTTTTTT.

This chain joins TRBV29-1 and TRBJ2-2, with TRBD2 matching 7 bases. This CDR3 contains 14 residues. Germline assignment: CDR1 SQVTM and CDR2 ANQGSEA. The ends lost 2 bases at V and 6 bases at J; junction bases unmatched: 6. CDR3 loop: CSVESLAGAGELFF. The CDR3 nucleotides read TGCAGCGTTGAAAGCCTCGCGGGGGCCGGGGAGCTGTTTTTT.

The V and J genes are TRBV5-1 and TRBJ2-1; D remains unclear. Trimming removed 0 bases at V and 5 bases at J, with 12 bases between. CDR3 length: 15 residues. Germline V CDR1 and CDR2: SGHRS, YFSETQ. Here the CDR3 reads CASSLVWHADNEQFF. DNA of the CDR3: TGCGCCAGCAGCTTGGTTTGGCACGCAGACAATGAGCAGTTCTTC.

The chain recombines TRBV7-9 with TRBJ2-2; D not certain. The CDR3 covers 14 residues. V was clipped by 4 bases and J by 4 bases, with 10 bases between them. Germline V lookup: CDR1 SEHNR, CDR2 FQNEAQ (reference sequence). DNA for the CDR3: TGTGCCAGCAGCTCGATCGCTTCCACCGGGGAGCTGTTTTTT. This translates into CASSSIASTGELFF.

The V call is TRBV20-1, the J call TRBJ2-1; no firm D call. Germline lookup yields CDR1 DFQATT and CDR2 SNEGSKA (reference sequence). There are 13 residues in the CDR3. V lost 0 bases and J lost 6, with 9 bases in between. The CDR3 bases are TGCAGTGCTAGAGAGCTACTATCCAATGAGCAGTTCTTC. Amino acid sequence: CSARELLSNEQFF.